This TCR beta chain was captured by sequencing in a study of immune cell composition in non-small cell lung cancer. Study results and caveats: Approximately 73% of squamous and 33% of adenocarcinoma cases had tumour-associated clones >0.5%.

About this clone itself: Its cognate antigen is unknown.

Produced via immunoSEQ multiplex PCR; TCRdb's table is partial and in-frame only. The data contain about 4,800 clones, more than 70% of them seen just once; the ten biggest clones take up roughly 6.2%. Normal lung was taken at the farthest possible site, at least 3 cm from tumour. J was trimmed by 4 bases and V by 6 bases; bases with no gene match: 9. Germline loops: CDR1 SNHLY, CDR2 FYNNEI. The CDR3 runs 15 residues. This sequence was found in a human donor with non-small cell lung cancer. Some clones in this sample may be carry-over from other donors' samples. Sequencing was carried out using non-adjacent lung tissue. The V call is TRBV2, the J call TRBJ2-1, with 7 nucleotides matching TRBD1. Here the CDR3 reads CASSRDRSIYNEQFF. The CDR3 DNA reads as TGTGCCAGCAGCCGGGACAGATCAATATACAATGAGCAGTTCTTC. Drawing the rest from reference TRBV2 and TRBJ2-1, the complete variable domain is EPEVTQTPSHQVTQMGQEVILRCVPISNHLYFYWYRQILGQKVEFLVSFYNNEISEKSEIFDDQFSVERPDGSNFTLKIRSTKLEDSAMYFCASSRDRSIYNEQFFGPGTRLTVL.